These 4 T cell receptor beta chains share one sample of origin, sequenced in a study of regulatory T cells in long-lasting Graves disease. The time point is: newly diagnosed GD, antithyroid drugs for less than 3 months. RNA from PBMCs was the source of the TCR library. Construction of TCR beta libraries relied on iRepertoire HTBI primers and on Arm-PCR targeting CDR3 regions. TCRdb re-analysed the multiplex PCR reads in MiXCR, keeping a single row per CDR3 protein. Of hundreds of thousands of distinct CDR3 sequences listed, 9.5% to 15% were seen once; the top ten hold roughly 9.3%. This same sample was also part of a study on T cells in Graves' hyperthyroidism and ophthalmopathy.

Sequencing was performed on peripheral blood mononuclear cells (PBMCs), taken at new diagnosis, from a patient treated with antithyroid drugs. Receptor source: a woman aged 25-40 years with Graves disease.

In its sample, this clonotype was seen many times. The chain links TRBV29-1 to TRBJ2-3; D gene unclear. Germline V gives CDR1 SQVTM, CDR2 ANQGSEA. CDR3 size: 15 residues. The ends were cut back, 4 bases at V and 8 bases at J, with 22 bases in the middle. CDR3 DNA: TGCAGCGTTGTGGAGACGGCCCAATACACGGGTACGCAGTATTTT. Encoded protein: CSVVETAQYTGTQYF.

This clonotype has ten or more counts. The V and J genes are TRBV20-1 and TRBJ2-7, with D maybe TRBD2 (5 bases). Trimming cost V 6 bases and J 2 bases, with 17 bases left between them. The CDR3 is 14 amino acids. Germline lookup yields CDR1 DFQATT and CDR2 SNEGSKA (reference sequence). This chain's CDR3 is CSAKRPRETYEQYF. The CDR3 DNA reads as TGCAGTGCCAAAAGACCGAGGGAAACCTACGAGCAGTACTTC.

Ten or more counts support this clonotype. CDR3 residues: CASSLSPGIETQYF. DNA for the CDR3: TGTGCCAGCAGTTTGTCACCCGGGATAGAGACCCAGTACTTC. The chain has TRBV28 and TRBJ2-5, with TRBD2 as a possible D gene (5 bases). The CDR3 length is 14 residues. V lost 3 bases and J lost 4, with 12 bases in between. From germline, CDR1 is MDHEN and CDR2 SYDVKM.

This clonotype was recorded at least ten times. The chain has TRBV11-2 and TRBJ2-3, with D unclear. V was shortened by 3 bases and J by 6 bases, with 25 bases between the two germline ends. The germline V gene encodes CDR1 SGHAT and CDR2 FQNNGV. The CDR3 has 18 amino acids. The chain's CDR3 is CASSFPLGTYSFGDTQYF. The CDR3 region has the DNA TGTGCCAGCAGCTTTCCCCTCGGAACTTACTCATTTGGGGATACGCAGTATTTT.